The present T cell receptor beta chain was sequenced within a study of T cell responses to AZD1222 COVID-19 vaccine. The germline gives CDR1 LGHNA, CDR2 YNFKEQ. The CDR3 runs to 14 residues. The V and J ends lost 6 bases and 4 bases, in that order; junction bases with no gene match: 4. Assay used: immunoSEQ multiplex PCR; TCRdb lists only in-frame clones, some missing. The data contain about 140,000 clones, 90% to 95% of them singletons. The starting material was peripheral blood, obtained 28 days after the second AZD1222 dose. The receptor was derived from an adult who received the AZD1222 COVID-19 vaccine. V usage is TRBV4-2 and J usage is TRBJ1-5; 9 nucleotides match TRBD1. The CDR3 DNA follows: TGTGCCAGCAGTCGACAGGGGGGAAATCAGCCCCAGCATTTT. Protein sequence: CASSRQGGNQPQHF.